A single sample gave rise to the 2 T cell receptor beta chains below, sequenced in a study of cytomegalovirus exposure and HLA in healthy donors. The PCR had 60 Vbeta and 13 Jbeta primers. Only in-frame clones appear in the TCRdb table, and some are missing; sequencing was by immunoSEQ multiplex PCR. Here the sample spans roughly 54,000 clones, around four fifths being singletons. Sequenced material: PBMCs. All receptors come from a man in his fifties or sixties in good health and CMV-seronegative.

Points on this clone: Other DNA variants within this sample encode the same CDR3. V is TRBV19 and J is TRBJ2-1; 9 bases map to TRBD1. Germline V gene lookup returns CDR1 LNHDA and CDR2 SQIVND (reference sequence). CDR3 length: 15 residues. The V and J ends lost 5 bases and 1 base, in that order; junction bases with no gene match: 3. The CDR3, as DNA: TGTGCCAGTAGTCCGGACAGGGGATCCTACAATGAGCAGTTCTTC. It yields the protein CASSPDRGSYNEQFF. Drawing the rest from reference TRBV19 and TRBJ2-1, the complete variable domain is DGGITQSPKYLFRKEGQNVTLSCEQNLNHDAMYWYRQDPGQGLRLIYYSQIVNDFQKGDIAEGYSVSREKKESFPLTVTSAQKNPTAFYLCASSPDRGSYNEQFFGPGTRLTVL.

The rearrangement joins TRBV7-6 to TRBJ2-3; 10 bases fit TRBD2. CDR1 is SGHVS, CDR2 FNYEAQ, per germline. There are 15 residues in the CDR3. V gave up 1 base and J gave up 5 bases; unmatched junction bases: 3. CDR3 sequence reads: CASSLGTSGQDTQYF. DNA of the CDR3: TGTGCCAGCAGCTTAGGGACTAGCGGACAAGATACGCAGTATTTT.